Reported below is one T cell receptor (beta chain). Produced via immunoSEQ multiplex PCR; TCRdb's table is partial and in-frame only. The sample contains around 280,000 clones, approximately 86% of which appear only once. Germline-derived CDR1 and CDR2 are MNHNY and SVGAGI (reference sequence). V lost 2 bases to trimming and J lost 8 bases, with 16 bases between them. The CDR3 has 15 amino acids. The data are from a study of blood T cell repertoires in COVID-19. Study in general: Collection of acute and convalescent COVID-19 samples took place in the United States, Italy and Spain. T cells, B-cell-depleted T cells, or PBMCs provided the cDNA or gDNA that served as material.

Sequencing was done on a sample of peripheral blood. This sequence joins TRBV6-6 and TRBJ2-1, with a weak D call TRBD2 (5 bases). The clonotype comes from a woman in her 30s who had recovered from COVID-19. The CDR3: CASSYGAPRAYEQFF. CDR3 in DNA: TGTGCCAGCAGTTACGGAGCACCGAGGGCCTATGAGCAGTTCTTC.